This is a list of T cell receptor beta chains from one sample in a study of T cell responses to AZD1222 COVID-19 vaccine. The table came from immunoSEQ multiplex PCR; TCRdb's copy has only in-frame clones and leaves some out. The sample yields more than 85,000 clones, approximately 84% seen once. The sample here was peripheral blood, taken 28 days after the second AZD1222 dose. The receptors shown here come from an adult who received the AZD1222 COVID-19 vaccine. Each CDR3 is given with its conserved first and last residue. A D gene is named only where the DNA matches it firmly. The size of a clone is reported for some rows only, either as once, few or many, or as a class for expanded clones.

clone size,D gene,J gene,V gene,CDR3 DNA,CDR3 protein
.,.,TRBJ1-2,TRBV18,TGTGCCAGCTCACCTGGGGAACAGGGATATGGCTACACCTTC,CASSPGEQGYGYTF
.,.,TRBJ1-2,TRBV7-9,TGTGCCAGCAGCTTAGTATCGAGCAGCTTCTATGGCTACACCTTC,CASSLVSSSFYGYTF
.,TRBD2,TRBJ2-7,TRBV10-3,TGTGCCATCAGTAGACTAGCGGGAGTAGGGTCCTACGAGCAGTACTTC,CAISRLAGVGSYEQYF
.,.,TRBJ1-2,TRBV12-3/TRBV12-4,TGTGCCAGTCGACTGGAGACCTTC,CASRLETF
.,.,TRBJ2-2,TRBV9,TGTGCCAGCAGCGCCCTCCAGGGAATTCCCGGGGAGCTGTTTTTT,CASSALQGIPGELFF
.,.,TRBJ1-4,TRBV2,TGTGCCAGCAGGGGGGCTCGGACTAATGAAAAACTGTTTTTT,CASRGARTNEKLFF
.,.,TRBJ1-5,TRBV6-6,TGTGCCAGCAGTTACGAGGCGTTGGGCAATCAGCCCCAGCATTTT,CASSYEALGNQPQHF
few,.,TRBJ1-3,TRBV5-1,TGCGCCAGCAGCCCTCCCGGCTCTGGAAACACCATATATTTT,CASSPPGSGNTIYF
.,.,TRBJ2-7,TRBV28,TGTGCCAGCACCCGAGGAGGGGCTGGCTACGAGCAGTACTTC,CASTRGGAGYEQYF
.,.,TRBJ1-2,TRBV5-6,TGTGCCAGCACCTTGTCGGGGCCCAACTATGGCTACACCTTC,CASTLSGPNYGYTF